This TCR beta chain was retrieved from a study of blood T cell repertoires in COVID-19. Measured with immunoSEQ multiplex PCR; TCRdb has only the in-frame clones, and not every one. The sample carries over 150,000 clones, 70% to 90% recorded once. V lost 5 bases, J lost 5 bases, and 13 bases lay in between. The CDR3 runs 14 residues. The V gene's germline CDR1 is KGHSH and CDR2 LQKENI. The chain has TRBV18 and TRBJ1-5, with D perhaps TRBD1 (6 bases). The sequencing input was peripheral blood. The receptor comes from a man younger than 45 with acute or convalescent COVID-19. The CDR3 nucleotides read TGTGCCAGCTCAGGAGCGCACAGGGATCAGCCCCAGCATTTT. This gives the protein CASSGAHRDQPQHF.